This TCR beta chain stems from a study of shared clonotypes between healthy human individuals. Study-wide background: CD8 memory received one plate per donor, CD8 naive two, CD4 memory three and CD4 naive three.

For every subset, genomic DNA was evenly distributed across several immunoSEQ plates. Measured with immunoSEQ multiplex PCR; TCRdb has only the in-frame clones, and not every one. The table shows 550,000 to 750,000 clones, with 95% to 96% occurring only once. V was trimmed by 1 base and J by 7 bases, leaving 9 bases between them. CDR3 length: 13 amino acids. Germline CDR1 reads SGHRS; CDR2 reads YFSETQ. Naive CD8 populations comprised CD45RO-negative cells positively selected for CCR7, excluding terminally differentiated effector memory CD45RA+ cells. The receptor comes from a woman aged 30 to 39 in good health. Sample: naive CD8+ T cells sorted from blood. V gene TRBV5-1 combines with J gene TRBJ2-1; D gene unclear. As DNA, the CDR3 is TGCGCCAGCAGCTTGTCCGGGTGGAATGAGCAGTTCTTC. It specifies CASSLSGWNEQFF.